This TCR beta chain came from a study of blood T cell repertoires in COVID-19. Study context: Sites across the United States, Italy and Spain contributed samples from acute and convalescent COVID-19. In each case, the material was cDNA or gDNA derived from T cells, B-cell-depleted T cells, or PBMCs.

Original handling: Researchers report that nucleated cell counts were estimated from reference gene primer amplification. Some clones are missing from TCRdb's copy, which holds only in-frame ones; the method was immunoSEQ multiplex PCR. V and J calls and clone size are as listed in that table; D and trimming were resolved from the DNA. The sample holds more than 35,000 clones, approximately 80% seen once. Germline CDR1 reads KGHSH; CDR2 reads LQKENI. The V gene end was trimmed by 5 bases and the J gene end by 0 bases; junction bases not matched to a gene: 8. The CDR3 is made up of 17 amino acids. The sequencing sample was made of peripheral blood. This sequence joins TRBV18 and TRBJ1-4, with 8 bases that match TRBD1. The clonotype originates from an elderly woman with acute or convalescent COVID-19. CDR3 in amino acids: CASSSDRALTTNEKLFF. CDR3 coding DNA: TGTGCCAGCTCATCGGACAGGGCCCTTACAACTAATGAAAAACTGTTTTTT. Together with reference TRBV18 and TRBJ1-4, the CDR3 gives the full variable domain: NAGVMQNPRHLVRRRGQEARLRCSPMKGHSHVYWYRQLPEEGLKFMVYLQKENIIDESGMPKERFSAEFPKEGPSILRIQQVVRGDSAAYFCASSSDRALTTNEKLFFGSGTQLSVL.